This T cell receptor (beta chain) was sequenced for a study of shared clonotypes between healthy human individuals. About the research overall: Participating donors consisted of two women and a few men aged 18 to 49. CD8 memory received one plate per donor, CD8 naive two, CD4 memory three and CD4 naive three.

Repertoires were generated with immunoSEQ multiplex PCR, while TCRdb's copy carries only in-frame clones and drops some. This sample has roughly 850,000 clones, with 95% to 97% found just once. This clone was seen only once. Its antigen is still unknown. Terminally differentiated effector memory CD45RA+ cells were excluded from the naive CD8 cells, which were CD45RO-negative and positively selected for CCR7. The donors, healthy adults who were HIV-negative, had experienced no recent acute infections or vaccinations. Study-wide points: Compared with clonotypes that all four donors shared, non-shared clonotypes had lower generation probabilities.

The length of the CDR3 is 13 residues. J lost 5 bases, V lost 3 bases, and 2 bases had no gene match. Per germline, CDR1 SGHNT and CDR2 YYREEE (reference sequence). The source is a man aged 30 to 45 in good health. The sequenced sample consisted of naive CD8+ T cells sorted from blood. The chain recombines TRBV5-4 with TRBJ2-5, with TRBD1 matching over 9 bases. In nucleotides, the CDR3 is TGTGCCAGCAGCTGGACAGGGGTGGAGACCCAGTACTTC. Encoded protein: CASSWTGVETQYF.